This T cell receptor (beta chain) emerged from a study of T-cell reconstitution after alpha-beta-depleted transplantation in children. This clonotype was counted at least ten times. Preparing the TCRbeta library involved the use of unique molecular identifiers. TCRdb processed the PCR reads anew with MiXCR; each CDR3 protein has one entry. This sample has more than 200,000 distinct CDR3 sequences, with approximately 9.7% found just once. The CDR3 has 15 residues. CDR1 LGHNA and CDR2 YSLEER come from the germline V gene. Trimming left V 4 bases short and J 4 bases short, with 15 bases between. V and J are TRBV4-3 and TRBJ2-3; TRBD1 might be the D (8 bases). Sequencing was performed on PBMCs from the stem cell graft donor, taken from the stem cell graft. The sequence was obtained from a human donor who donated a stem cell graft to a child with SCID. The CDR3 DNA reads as TGCGCCAGCAGCCCTCACAGGGGGGGAGCAGATACGCAGTATTTT. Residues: CASSPHRGGADTQYF.